Listed below are T cell receptor beta chains from one sample, sequenced in a study of blood T cell repertoires in COVID-19. Generated by immunoSEQ multiplex PCR, the TCRdb table keeps only in-frame clones and is missing some. Of 250,000 to 300,000 clones in the sample, 89% were seen once. The source material was PBMCs or T cells enriched from blood (not recorded which). All receptors come from a woman between 45 and 65 years old who had been exposed to COVID-19. Both conserved end residues are part of each CDR3. D genes are given only for firm matches. The size entry is marked missing in some rows and otherwise reads once, few, many or a size class.

J gene | V gene | clone size | D gene | CDR3 protein | CDR3 DNA
TRBJ1-2 | TRBV24-1 | NA | TRBD1 | CATSDKGGDRYGYTF | TGTGCCACCAGTGACAAAGGGGGCGATCGCTATGGCTACACCTTC
TRBJ2-1 | TRBV11-2 | NA | TRBD2 | CASAQGVGGTYNEQFF | TGTGCCAGCGCCCAAGGGGTCGGGGGGACCTACAATGAGCAGTTCTTC
TRBJ1-5 | TRBV6-1 | NA | NA | CASSEWGGSNQPQHF | TGTGCCAGCAGTGAGTGGGGGGGTAGCAATCAGCCCCAGCATTTT
TRBJ2-1 | TRBV27 | NA | TRBD1 | CASSLSGQYNEQFF | TGTGCCAGCAGTTTATCGGGACAGTACAATGAGCAGTTCTTC
TRBJ1-2 | TRBV27 | once | NA | CASSRDTNYGYTF | TGTGCCAGCAGTCGGGACACTAACTATGGCTACACCTTC
TRBJ2-7 | TRBV7-2 | NA | NA | CASSIGGGFYEQYF | TGTGCCAGCAGCATAGGCGGGGGCTTCTACGAGCAGTACTTC
TRBJ2-3 | TRBV30 | NA | TRBD1 | CALGTGGPPDTQYF | TGTGCCTTAGGGACAGGGGGGCCCCCAGATACGCAGTATTTT
TRBJ2-7 | TRBV3-1/TRBV3-2 | NA | NA | CASSQSDRTSSYEQYF | TGTGCCAGCAGCCAGAGCGACAGGACCAGCTCCTACGAGCAGTACTTC
TRBJ1-1 | TRBV4-1 | once | NA | CASSQVTTPNTEAFF | TGCGCCAGCAGCCAAGTGACAACTCCGAACACTGAAGCTTTCTTT
TRBJ1-3 | TRBV5-1 | NA | NA | CASSLVPGGGNTIYF | TGCGCCAGCAGCTTGGTACCAGGAGGGGGAAACACCATATATTTT
TRBJ2-1 | TRBV27 | NA | TRBD1 | CASRPTPGQAYNEQFF | TGTGCCAGCAGGCCGACACCGGGACAGGCCTACAATGAGCAGTTCTTC